Presented here are 21 T cell receptor beta chains from one specimen sequenced in a study of blood T cell repertoires in COVID-19. Using immunoSEQ multiplex PCR, the repertoire was profiled, and TCRdb retains in-frame clones only, with some absent. The sample lists fewer than 350,000 clones, around 81% occurring once. The sequencing sample was made of peripheral blood. These receptors were collected from a woman aged 55-75 years with active or convalescent COVID-19.

This chain links TRBV12-3 or TRBV12-4 with TRBJ1-3, with unresolved D. The V and J ends lost 7 bases and 4 bases respectively, with 8 bases between them. This CDR3 has 12 residues. Here the CDR3 DNA reads TGTGCCAGCACCCTAAGCGGAAACACCATATATTTT. It encodes CASTLSGNTIYF.

The rearrangement joins TRBV11-3 to TRBJ1-1, with D tentatively TRBD1 (5 bases). CDR1 SGHNT and CDR2 YENEEA come from the germline V gene. The V and J ends lost 5 bases and 1 base respectively, with 11 bases between them. CDR3 length: 14 amino acids. CDR3 nucleotides: TGTGCCAGCAGCCGTCAGGGCCAGAACACTGAAGCTTTCTTT. Translation: CASSRQGQNTEAFF.

The chain employs TRBV7-8 and TRBJ2-7; 12 bases match TRBD2. The CDR3 is 18 residues long. V shed 1 base, J shed 0 bases, and the junction held 7 bases outside the gene matches. The germline V gene has CDR1 SGHVS and CDR2 FQNEAQ. The CDR3 sequence: CASSLVASGGEYSYEQYF. In DNA, the CDR3 is TGTGCCAGCAGCTTAGTTGCTAGCGGGGGGGAATACTCCTACGAGCAGTACTTC.

This clone was seen just once. CDR3 bases: TGTGCTAGTGTCCAGGGAACCGGGGAGCTGTTTTTT. It is translated as CASVQGTGELFF. This chain connects TRBV12-5 to TRBJ2-2; D is perhaps TRBD1 (5 bases). V gave up 7 bases and J gave up 5 bases, with 8 bases separating them. There are 12 residues in the CDR3. Germline CDR1 and CDR2: LGHNT and FRNRAP.

The chain employs TRBV11-2 and TRBJ2-3, with a weak D call TRBD2 (6 bases). CDR3 length: 15 amino acids. With 0 bases removed from V and 0 bases from J, the gap between germline ends came to 7 bases. Germline assignment: CDR1 SGHAT and CDR2 FQNNGV. The CDR3 region has the DNA TGTGCCAGCAGCTTAGATCGGGGGAGCACAGATACGCAGTATTTT. Translation gives CASSLDRGSTDTQYF. The complete variable domain, with remaining parts taken from reference TRBV11-2 and TRBJ2-3, reads EAGVAQSPRYKIIEKRQSVAFWCNPISGHATLYWYQQILGQGPKLLIQFQNNGVVDDSQLPKDRFSAERLKGVDSTLKIQPAKLEDSAVYLCASSLDRGSTDTQYFGPGTRLTVL.

The chain joins TRBV9 to TRBJ1-1, with 8 nucleotides matching TRBD1. CDR3 length equals 13 residues. The germline V gene encodes CDR1 SGDLS and CDR2 YYNGEE. V was clipped by 3 bases and J by 5 bases; unmatched bases: 3. DNA for the CDR3: TGTGCCAGCAGCGAGGACAGGGATACTGAAGCTTTCTTT. It yields the protein CASSEDRDTEAFF.

The chain combines TRBV7-2 with TRBJ1-5, with 7 bases that match TRBD1. Per the germline V gene, CDR1 is SGHTA and CDR2 is FQGNSA. Losses at the gene ends were 5 bases for V and 2 bases for J; bases not matched to a gene: 9. CDR3 size: 16 residues. CDR3 residues: CASSRRQGPGNQPQHF. DNA of the CDR3: TGTGCCAGCAGCAGACGACAGGGACCGGGCAATCAGCCCCAGCATTTT.

This chain joins TRBV7-8 and TRBJ2-4; a weak D match, TRBD1 (6 bases). The length of the CDR3 is 17 residues. Trimming stripped 1 base from V and 1 base from J, with 14 bases between. Germline-derived CDR1 and CDR2 are SGHVS and FQNEAQ. CDR3 nucleotide sequence: TGTGCCAGCAGCTTAGAGGGCAGGGGTTCGGCCAAAAACATTCAGTACTTC. It translates to CASSLEGRGSAKNIQYF.

The gene calls are TRBV7-9 and TRBJ1-5, with TRBD1 matching 7 bases. After removal of 5 bases from V and 4 bases from J, the junction contained 5 bases not matched to a gene. Looked up from germline, CDR1 is SEHNR and CDR2 is FQNEAQ (reference sequence). This CDR3 is built from 14 residues. The CDR3 region has the DNA TGTGCCAGCAGCAAGGGGGACAGTAATCAGCCCCAGCATTTT. This translates into CASSKGDSNQPQHF. Full variable domain (missing parts from reference TRBV7-9 and TRBJ1-5): DTGVSQNPRHKITKRGQNVTFRCDPISEHNRLYWYRQTLGQGPEFLTYFQNEAQLEKSRLLSDRFSAERPKGSFSTLEIQRTEQGDSAMYLCASSKGDSNQPQHFGDGTRLSIL.

The genes are TRBV5-1 and TRBJ1-2; 9 bases are a match to TRBD1. V gave up 0 bases and J gave up 4 bases; unmatched junction bases: 4. This CDR3 has 15 amino acids. Germline V gene sequence: CDR1 SGHRS, CDR2 YFSETQ. CDR3 DNA: TGCGCCAGCAGCTTGGCTGGGACAGGGACCTATGGCTACACCTTC. It encodes CASSLAGTGTYGYTF.

The rearrangement joins TRBV7-2 to TRBJ2-4; 9 bases fit TRBD1. The trim removed 7 bases at V and 7 bases at J, leaving 5 bases unmatched. CDR1 SGHTA and CDR2 FQGNSA come from the germline V gene. The CDR3 is 13 amino acids. The CDR3 nucleotides read TGTGCCAGCAACCGGGACAGGGACAACATTCAGTACTTC. Protein product: CASNRDRDNIQYF.

This clone was recorded many times. The CDR3 bases are TGTGCCTGGAGTTCGCCTCCGGGACAGGCTAACTATTTT. Its translation is CAWSSPPGQANYF. The gene calls are TRBV30 and TRBJ2-3, with 8 positions matching TRBD1. V was pared by 2 bases and J by 15 bases, with 13 bases of the junction left unmatched. Germline V gives CDR1 GTSNPN, CDR2 SVGIG (reference sequence). The CDR3 has 13 amino acids.

This clone came up a few times. The same CDR3 also results from other DNA sequences found in this sample. The CDR3 is CASSPGLATDTQYF. The CDR3 nucleotides are TGCGCCAGCAGCCCGGGACTAGCTACCGATACGCAGTATTTT. The chain is built from TRBV4-3 and TRBJ2-3, with TRBD2 identical over 9 bases. Germline CDR1 reads LGHNA; CDR2 reads YSLEER. The CDR3 spans 14 residues. V lost 4 bases and J lost 6; bases outside the gene matches: 5.

The rearrangement links TRBV27 to TRBJ1-2; D is perhaps TRBD1 (6 bases). Germline assignment: CDR1 MNHEY and CDR2 SMNVEV (reference sequence). V gave up 3 bases and J gave up 8 bases, with 19 bases separating them. The CDR3 extends over 15 amino acids. CDR3 in amino acids: CASSFLDGTRGGYTF. CDR3 nucleotides: TGTGCCAGCAGTTTCCTGGACGGGACGAGGGGGGGCTACACCTTC.

This clone was picked up one time. The V and J genes are TRBV19 and TRBJ1-2; D possibly corresponds to TRBD1 (5 bases). The V gene lost 5 bases and the J gene lost 4 bases, with 8 bases spanning the gap. Germline V CDR1 and CDR2: LNHDA, SQIVND (reference sequence). The length of the CDR3 is 12 residues. The CDR3 spells CASSEGVYGYTF. Written as DNA, the CDR3 is TGTGCCAGTAGTGAAGGGGTCTATGGCTACACCTTC. Variable domain in full (rest from reference TRBV19 and TRBJ1-2): DGGITQSPKYLFRKEGQNVTLSCEQNLNHDAMYWYRQDPGQGLRLIYYSQIVNDFQKGDIAEGYSVSREKKESFPLTVTSAQKNPTAFYLCASSEGVYGYTFGSGTRLTVV.

The V call is TRBV7-9, the J call TRBJ2-1, with 7 positions matching TRBD1. V was pared by 5 bases and J by 6 bases, with 10 bases of the junction left unmatched. The CDR3 spans 15 residues. CDR1 and CDR2 (germline): SEHNR, FQNEAQ (reference sequence). DNA for the CDR3: TGTGCCAGCAGCGGAGGAGACTCAGGGGGCAATGAGCAGTTCTTC. Amino acid sequence: CASSGGDSGGNEQFF.

For this clone: One junction end disagrees with the germline gene, perhaps due to a read error. CDR3: CASSGAGLAKTGELFF. CDR3 coding DNA: TGTGCCAGCAGTGGGGCGGGACTAGCGAAGACCGGGGAGCTGTTTTTT. This chain uses TRBV2 with TRBJ2-2; 10 bases align to TRBD2. Germline values: CDR1 SNHLY, CDR2 FYNNEI. This CDR3 has 16 amino acids.

This clone was picked up a small number of times. The chain uses TRBV7-6 and TRBJ2-7; 7 nucleotides match TRBD1. The V gene's germline CDR1 is SGHVS and CDR2 FNYEAQ. With V trimmed by 5 bases and J by 5 bases, 9 bases remained unmatched. The CDR3 has 14 amino acids. DNA of the CDR3: TGTGCCAGCAGCACTGCCGGGACAGCCCACGAGCAGTACTTC. Residues: CASSTAGTAHEQYF.

This clone occurred a few times. The V and J genes are TRBV10-1 and TRBJ2-7, with TRBD2 matching 8 bases. J gave up 5 bases and V 2 bases, and 2 bases lay outside the gene matches. Germline V gene data show CDR1 as WNHNN and CDR2 as SYGVQD (reference sequence). CDR3 size: 13 residues. Written as DNA, the CDR3 is TGCGCCAGCAGTGAGCGGGGGGGCAACGAGCAGTACTTC. This codes for CASSERGGNEQYF.

The CDR3 here is CASSPPQAGNEQFF. The CDR3 coding sequence is TGTGCCAGCTCACCACCGCAAGCGGGAAATGAGCAGTTCTTC. The V call is TRBV18, the J call TRBJ2-1, with 7 bases fitting TRBD2. Trimming removed 0 bases from V and 7 bases from J; junction bases left unmatched: 3. This CDR3 contains 14 residues. The V gene's germline CDR1 is KGHSH and CDR2 LQKENI.

The chain uses TRBV12-5 and TRBJ1-6; tentatively, D is TRBD1 (5 bases). The V gene lost 6 bases and the J gene lost 14 bases, with 20 bases spanning the gap. This CDR3 spans 14 amino acids. Germline loops: CDR1 LGHNT, CDR2 FRNRAP. This CDR3 reads CASGSGTTLGALHF. CDR3 sequence (DNA): TGTGCTAGTGGCTCCGGGACTACCCTAGGGGCCCTCCACTTT. The entire variable domain, with the rest obtained from reference TRBV12-5 and TRBJ1-6, is as follows: DARVTQTPRHKVTEMGQEVTMRCQPILGHNTVFWYRQTMMQGLELLAYFRNRAPLDDSGMPKDRFSAEMPDATLATLKIQPSEPRDSAVYFCASGSGTTLGALHFGNGTRLTVT.